This TCR beta chain stems from a study of cytomegalovirus exposure and HLA in healthy donors. Researchers ran the PCR with 60 Vbeta and 13 Jbeta primers. Profiling relied on immunoSEQ multiplex PCR, and the TCRdb table lists in-frame clones only, not all of them. The table gives some 80,000 clones; the top ten clones make up about 1.1% of it. Per the germline V gene, CDR1 is SNHLY and CDR2 is FYNNEI. The CDR3 sequence is 14 residues long. J lost 4 bases, V lost 4 bases, and 6 bases had no gene match. This receptor was obtained from a woman aged 30 to 39 in good health and CMV-seronegative. The chain uses TRBV2 and TRBJ1-2, with 7 bases lining up with TRBD1. Sequenced material: PBMCs. The CDR3 spells CASSATGWGYGYTF. The CDR3 nucleotides are TGTGCCAGCAGTGCGACAGGGTGGGGCTATGGCTACACCTTC.